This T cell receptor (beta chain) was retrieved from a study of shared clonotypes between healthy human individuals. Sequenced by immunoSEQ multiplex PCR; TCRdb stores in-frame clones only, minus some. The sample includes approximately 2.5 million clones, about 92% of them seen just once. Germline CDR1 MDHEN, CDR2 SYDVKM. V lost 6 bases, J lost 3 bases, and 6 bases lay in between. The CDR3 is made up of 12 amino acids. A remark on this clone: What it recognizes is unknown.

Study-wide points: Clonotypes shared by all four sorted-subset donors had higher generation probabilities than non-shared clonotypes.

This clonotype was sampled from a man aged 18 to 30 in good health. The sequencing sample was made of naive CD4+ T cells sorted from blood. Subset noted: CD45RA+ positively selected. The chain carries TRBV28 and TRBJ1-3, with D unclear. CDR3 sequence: CASSLFGNTIYF. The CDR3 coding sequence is TGTGCCAGCAGCCTTTTTGGAAACACCATATATTTT.